This TCR beta chain was sequenced in a study of tumor-infiltrating lymphocytes in localized non-small cell lung cancer. Study context: Several tumor histologies, both smoking statuses, and some post-neoadjuvant chemotherapy samples were included.

Study-wide results and caveats: Compared with uninvolved lung, tumors showed higher T cell infiltration by TCRbeta sequencing. IM1 and IM2 tumors showed no difference in T-cell fraction.

Sequenced by immunoSEQ multiplex PCR; TCRdb stores in-frame clones only, minus some. Of about 11,000 clones listed, about 86% are singletons. Trimming took 8 bases from V and 3 from J, leaving 14 bases between them. CDR1 and CDR2 (germline): SQVTM, ANQGSEA. This CDR3 region has 12 residues. On this clone: The target antigen is unknown.

The gene calls are TRBV29-1 and TRBJ2-7; the D call may be TRBD1 or TRBD2 (5 bases each). Material: uninvolved lung tissue not adjacent to the tumor. The clonotype comes from a human donor with non-small cell lung cancer. In DNA, the CDR3 is TGCAGCTTCCGGGACGGTTTCTACGAGCAGTACTTC. It translates to CSFRDGFYEQYF.